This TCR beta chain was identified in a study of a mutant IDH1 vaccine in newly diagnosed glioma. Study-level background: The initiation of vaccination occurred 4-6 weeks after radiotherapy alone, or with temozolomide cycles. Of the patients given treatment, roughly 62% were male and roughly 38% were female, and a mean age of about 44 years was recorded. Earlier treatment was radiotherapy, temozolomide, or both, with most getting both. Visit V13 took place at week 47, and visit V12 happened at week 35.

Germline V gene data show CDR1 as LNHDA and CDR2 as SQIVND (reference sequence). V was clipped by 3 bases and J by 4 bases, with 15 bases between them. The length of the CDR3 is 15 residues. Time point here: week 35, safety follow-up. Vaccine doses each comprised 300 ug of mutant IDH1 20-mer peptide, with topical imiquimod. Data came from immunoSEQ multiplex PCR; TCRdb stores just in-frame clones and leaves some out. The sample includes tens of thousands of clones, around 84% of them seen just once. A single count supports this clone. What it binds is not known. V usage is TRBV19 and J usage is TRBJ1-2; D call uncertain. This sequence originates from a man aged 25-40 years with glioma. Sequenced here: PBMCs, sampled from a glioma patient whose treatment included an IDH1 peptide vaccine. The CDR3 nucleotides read TGTGCCAGTAGTATTACTGATCCGGACGTCTATGGCTACACCTTC. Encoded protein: CASSITDPDVYGYTF.